The TCR beta chain under discussion was sequenced for a study of beta chain features in type 1 diabetes. Points from the study as a whole: The study notes PCR might favor shorter templates equally in patients and controls.

CDR3 length: 13 amino acids. Germline values: CDR1 SGHTA, CDR2 FQGTGA. The V end was cut by 4 bases, the J end by 7 bases, with 11 bases between. About this clone itself: The antigen is not known.

Expressed TCRB transcripts got sequenced, as all isolated RNA was reverse transcribed. The protocol was immunoSEQ multiplex PCR, while the TCRdb copy is restricted to in-frame clones and leaves out a portion. The sample records just over 450,000 clones, roughly 30% being singletons. The receptor's source is a man in his late teens or twenties in good health. The chain joins TRBV7-3 to TRBJ2-1; possibly TRBD2 for D (6 bases). The sequencing sample was made of naive CD4+ T cells from blood. CDR3 residues: CASSSLSGNEQFF. The CDR3 DNA sequence: TGTGCCAGCAGCTCTTTAAGCGGGAATGAGCAGTTCTTC.